The T cell receptor beta chain under discussion was sequenced for a study of tumor-infiltrating lymphocytes in primary liver carcinoma. Background on the study: Surgical resection served as treatment for the primary liver carcinoma of these patients. Ages ranged from 30 to 69, with HCC or mixed HCC-cholangiocarcinoma. The study's findings and limits: Tumors had a top-250-clone fraction that was significantly higher than blood (p = 0.039).

With respect to this clonotype: The antigen remains unidentified. Compared with germline, one end of the junction differs, possibly owing to a read error.

The CDR3 is 17 amino acids. Germline values: CDR1 SGHAT, CDR2 FQNNGV. cDNA specific to TCR beta was made from approximately 500 ng of total RNA, with a constant-region primer employed for priming. Libraries of TCR beta came from three nested multiplex PCR rounds with slightly modified ARM-PCR. TRBV1-TRBV30 forward primers paired with a C-beta reverse primer were used in the first two PCR rounds, which ran approximately 10 cycles each. TCRdb re-called the multiplex PCR reads through MiXCR, storing one row per CDR3 protein. The table lists under 200,000 distinct CDR3 sequences, 65% of them singletons. For blood RNA, unsorted whole blood served as the source, and germline DNA was extracted too.

J is TRBJ1-1 and V is TRBV11-2; the D is unclear. This receptor was identified in a woman in her sixties with primary liver carcinoma and hepatitis B virus infection. Source material: peripheral blood. CDR3 DNA: TGTGCCAGCAGCCCCTCATTCGCCAGGAGTATGAACGCTGAAGCTTTCTTT. This translates into CASSPSFARSMNAEAFF.